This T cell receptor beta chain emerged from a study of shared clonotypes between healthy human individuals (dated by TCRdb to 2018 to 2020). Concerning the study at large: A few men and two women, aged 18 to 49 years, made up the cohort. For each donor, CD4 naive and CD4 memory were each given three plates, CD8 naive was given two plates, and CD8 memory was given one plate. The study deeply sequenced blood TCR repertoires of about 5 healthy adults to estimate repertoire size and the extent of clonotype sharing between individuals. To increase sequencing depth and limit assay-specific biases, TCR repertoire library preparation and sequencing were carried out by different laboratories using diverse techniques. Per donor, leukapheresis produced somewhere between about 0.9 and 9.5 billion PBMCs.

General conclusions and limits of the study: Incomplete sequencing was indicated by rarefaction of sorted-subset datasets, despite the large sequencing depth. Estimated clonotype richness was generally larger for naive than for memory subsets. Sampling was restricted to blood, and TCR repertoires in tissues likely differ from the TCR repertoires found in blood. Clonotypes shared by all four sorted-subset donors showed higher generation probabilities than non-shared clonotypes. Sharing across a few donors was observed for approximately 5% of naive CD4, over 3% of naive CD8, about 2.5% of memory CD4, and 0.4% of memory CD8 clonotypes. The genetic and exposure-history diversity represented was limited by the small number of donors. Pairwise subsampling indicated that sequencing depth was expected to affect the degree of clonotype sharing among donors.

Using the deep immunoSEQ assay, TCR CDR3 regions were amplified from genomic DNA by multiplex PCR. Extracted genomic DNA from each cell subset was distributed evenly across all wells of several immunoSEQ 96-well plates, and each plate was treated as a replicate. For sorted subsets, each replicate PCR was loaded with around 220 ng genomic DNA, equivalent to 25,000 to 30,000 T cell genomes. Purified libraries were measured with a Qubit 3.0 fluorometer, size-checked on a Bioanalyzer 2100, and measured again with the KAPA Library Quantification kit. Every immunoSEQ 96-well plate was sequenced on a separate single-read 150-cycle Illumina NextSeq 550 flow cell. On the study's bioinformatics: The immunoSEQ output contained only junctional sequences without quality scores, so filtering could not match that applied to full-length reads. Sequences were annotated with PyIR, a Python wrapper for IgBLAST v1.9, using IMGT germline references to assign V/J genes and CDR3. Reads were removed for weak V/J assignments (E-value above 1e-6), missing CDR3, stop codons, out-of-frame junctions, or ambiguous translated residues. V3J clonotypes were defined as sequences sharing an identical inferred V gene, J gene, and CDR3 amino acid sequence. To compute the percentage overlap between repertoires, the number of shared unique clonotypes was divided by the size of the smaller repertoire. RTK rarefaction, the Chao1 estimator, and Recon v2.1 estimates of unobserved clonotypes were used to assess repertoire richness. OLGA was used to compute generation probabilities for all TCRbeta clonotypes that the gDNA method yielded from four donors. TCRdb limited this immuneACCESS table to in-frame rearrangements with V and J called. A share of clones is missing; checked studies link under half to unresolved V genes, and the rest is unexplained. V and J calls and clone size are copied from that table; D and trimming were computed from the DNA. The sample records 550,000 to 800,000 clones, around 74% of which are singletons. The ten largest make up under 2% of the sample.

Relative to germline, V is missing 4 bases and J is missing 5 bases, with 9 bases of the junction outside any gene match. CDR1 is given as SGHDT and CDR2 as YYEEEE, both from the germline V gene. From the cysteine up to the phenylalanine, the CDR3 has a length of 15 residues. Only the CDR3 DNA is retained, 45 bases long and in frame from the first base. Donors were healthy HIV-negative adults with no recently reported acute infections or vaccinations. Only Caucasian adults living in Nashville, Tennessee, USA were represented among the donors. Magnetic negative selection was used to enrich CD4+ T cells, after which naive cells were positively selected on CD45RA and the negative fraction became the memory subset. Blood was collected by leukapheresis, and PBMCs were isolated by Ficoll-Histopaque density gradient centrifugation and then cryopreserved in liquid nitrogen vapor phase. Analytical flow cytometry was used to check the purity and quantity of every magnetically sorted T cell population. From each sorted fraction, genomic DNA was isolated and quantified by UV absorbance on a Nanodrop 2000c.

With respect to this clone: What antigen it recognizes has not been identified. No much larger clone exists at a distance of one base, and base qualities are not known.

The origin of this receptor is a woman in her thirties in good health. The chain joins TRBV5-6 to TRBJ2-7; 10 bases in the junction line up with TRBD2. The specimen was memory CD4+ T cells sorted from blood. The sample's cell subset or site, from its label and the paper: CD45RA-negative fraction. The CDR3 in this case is CASSTVSGRTNEQYF. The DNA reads TGTGCCAGCAGCACCGTTAGCGGGAGGACGAACGAGCAGTACTTC.